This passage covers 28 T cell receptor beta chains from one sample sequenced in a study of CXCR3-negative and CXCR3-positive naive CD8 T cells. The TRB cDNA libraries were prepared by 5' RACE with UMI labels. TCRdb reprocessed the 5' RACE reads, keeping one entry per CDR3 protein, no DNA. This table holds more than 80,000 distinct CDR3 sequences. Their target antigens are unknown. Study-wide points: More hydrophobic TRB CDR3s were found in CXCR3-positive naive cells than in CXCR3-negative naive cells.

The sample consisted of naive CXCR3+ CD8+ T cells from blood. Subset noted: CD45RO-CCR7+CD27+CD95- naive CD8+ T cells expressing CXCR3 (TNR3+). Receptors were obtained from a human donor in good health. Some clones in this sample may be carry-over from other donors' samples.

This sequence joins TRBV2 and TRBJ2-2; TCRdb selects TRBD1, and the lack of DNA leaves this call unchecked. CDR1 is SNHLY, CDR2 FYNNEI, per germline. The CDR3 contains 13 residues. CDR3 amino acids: CASSPGSSGELFF.

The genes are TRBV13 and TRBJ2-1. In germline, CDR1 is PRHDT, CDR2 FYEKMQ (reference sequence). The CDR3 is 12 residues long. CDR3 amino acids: CASSLRTRELFF.

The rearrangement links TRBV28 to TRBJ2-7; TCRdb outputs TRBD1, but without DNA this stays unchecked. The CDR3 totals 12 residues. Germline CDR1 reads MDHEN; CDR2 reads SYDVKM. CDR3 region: CASSLEGNEQYF.

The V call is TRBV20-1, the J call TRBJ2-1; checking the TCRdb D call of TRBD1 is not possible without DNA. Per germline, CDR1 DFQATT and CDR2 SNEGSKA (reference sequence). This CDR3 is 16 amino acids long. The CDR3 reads CSACLVEGGGYNEQFF.

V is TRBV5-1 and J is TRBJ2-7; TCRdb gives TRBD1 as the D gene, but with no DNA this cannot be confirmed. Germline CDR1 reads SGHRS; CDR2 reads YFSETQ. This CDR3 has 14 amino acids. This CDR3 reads CASSWTGSSYEQYF.

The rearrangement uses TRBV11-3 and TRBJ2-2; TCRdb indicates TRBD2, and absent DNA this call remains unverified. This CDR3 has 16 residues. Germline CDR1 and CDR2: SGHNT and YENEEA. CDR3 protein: CASSQGLAGRTGELFF.

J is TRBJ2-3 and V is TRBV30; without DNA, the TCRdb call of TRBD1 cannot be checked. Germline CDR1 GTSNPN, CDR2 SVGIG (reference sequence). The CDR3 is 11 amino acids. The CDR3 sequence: CAWSQTGPPNF.

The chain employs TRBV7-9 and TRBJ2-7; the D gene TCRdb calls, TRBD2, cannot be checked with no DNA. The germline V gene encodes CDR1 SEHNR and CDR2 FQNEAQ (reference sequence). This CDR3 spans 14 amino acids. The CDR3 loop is CASSALTSDHEQYF.

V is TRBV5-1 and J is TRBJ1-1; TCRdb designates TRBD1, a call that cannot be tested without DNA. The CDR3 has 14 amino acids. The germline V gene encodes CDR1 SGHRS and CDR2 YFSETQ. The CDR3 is CASSVGTGDTEAFF.

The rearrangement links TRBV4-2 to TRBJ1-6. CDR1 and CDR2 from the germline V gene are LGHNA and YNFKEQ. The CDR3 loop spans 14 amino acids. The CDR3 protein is CASSQPEANSPLHF.

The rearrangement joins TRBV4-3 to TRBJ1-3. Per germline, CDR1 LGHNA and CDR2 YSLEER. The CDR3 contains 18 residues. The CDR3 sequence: CASSQDASLQLSGNTIYF.

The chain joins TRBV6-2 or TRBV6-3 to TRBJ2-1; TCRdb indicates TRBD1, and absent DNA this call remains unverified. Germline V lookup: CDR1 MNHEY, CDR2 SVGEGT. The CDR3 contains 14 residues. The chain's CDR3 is CASSAPAGGNEQFF.

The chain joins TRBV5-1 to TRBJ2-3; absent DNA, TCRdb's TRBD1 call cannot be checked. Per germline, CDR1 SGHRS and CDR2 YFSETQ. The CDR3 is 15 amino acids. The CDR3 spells CASSLLRVITDTQYF.

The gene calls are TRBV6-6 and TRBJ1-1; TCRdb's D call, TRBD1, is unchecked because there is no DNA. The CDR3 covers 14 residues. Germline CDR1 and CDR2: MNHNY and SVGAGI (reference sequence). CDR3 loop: CASSYLQGDTEAFF.

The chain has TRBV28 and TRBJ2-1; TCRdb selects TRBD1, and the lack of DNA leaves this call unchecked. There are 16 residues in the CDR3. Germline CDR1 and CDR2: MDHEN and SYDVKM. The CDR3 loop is CASLSPGTGPRDEQFF.

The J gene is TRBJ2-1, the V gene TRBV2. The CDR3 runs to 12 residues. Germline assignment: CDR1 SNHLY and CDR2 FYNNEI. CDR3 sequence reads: CASSGGLYEQFF.

CDR3 protein: CSVEQGVNTGELFF. The genes are TRBV29-1 and TRBJ2-2; TCRdb proposes TRBD1, but this gene call is untestable without DNA. In germline, CDR1 is SQVTM, CDR2 ANQGSEA. CDR3 length: 14 residues.

The CDR3 region is CASSQGRASYGYTF. The chain recombines TRBV4-1 with TRBJ1-2. Germline V gene lookup returns CDR1 MGHRA and CDR2 YSYEKL. The CDR3 covers 14 residues.

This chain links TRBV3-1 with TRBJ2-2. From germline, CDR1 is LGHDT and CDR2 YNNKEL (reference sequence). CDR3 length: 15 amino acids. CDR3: CASSQDGPNTGELFF.

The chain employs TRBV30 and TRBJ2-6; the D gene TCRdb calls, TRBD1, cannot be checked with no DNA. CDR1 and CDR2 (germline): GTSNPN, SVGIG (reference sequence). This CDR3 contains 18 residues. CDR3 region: CAWSVIGRGGAGANVLTF.

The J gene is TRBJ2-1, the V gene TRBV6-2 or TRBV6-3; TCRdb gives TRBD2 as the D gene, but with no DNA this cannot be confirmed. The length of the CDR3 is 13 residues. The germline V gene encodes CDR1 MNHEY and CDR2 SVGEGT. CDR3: CASSYLREYEQFF.

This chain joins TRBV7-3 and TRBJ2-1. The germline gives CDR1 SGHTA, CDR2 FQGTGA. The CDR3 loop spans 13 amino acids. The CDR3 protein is CASSPSLDNEQFF.

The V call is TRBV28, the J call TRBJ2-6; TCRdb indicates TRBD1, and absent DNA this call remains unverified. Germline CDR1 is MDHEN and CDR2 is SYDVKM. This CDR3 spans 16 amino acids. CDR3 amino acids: CATTGQGAAGANVLTF.

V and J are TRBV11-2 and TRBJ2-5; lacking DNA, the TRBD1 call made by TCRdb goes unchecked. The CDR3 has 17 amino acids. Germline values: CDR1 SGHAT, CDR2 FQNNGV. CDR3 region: CASSLDLPAGRQETQYF.

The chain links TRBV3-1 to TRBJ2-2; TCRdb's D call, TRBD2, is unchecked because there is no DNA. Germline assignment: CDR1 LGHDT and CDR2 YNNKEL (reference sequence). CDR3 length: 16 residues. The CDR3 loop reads CASSQVAGDGTGELFF.

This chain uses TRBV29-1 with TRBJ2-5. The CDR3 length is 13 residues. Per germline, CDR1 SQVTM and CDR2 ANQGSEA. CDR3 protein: CSVESGGVGTQYF. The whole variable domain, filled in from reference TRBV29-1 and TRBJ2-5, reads SAVISQKPSRDICQRGTSLTIQCQVDSQVTMMFWYRQQPGQSLTLIATANQGSEATYESGFVIDKFPISRPNLTFSTLTVSNMSPEDSSIYLCSVESGGVGTQYFGPGTRLLVL.

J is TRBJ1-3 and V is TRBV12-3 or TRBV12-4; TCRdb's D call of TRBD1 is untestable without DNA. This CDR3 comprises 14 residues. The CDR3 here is CASTTGTRGNTIYF.

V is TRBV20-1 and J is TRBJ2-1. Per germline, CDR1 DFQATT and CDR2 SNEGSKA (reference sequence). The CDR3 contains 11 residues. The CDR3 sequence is CSASIPNEQFF.